These T cell receptor beta chains were read from a single sample in a study of cytomegalovirus exposure and HLA in healthy donors. TCRdb keeps only in-frame clones here, not all; method: immunoSEQ multiplex PCR. This sample yields 74,000 or so clones, of which roughly 79% are seen a single time; less than 7% belongs to the top ten. Sequencing was done on a sample of PBMCs. These receptors all come from a male donor in good health and CMV-seropositive. The CDR3 runs from the conserved cysteine through the conserved F or W. The order of the fields is D gene, J gene, V gene, clone size, CDR3 protein, CDR3 DNA. A D gene is named only where the DNA matches it firmly. Size is omitted from some rows. Given values are once, few, many or a class for expanded clones.

>.|TRBJ1-1|TRBV5-6|few
CASSLNRAETEAFF
TGTGCCAGCAGCTTAAACAGGGCGGAGACTGAAGCTTTCTTT
>.|TRBJ2-7|TRBV6-5|.
CASSLTLTQAGEQYF
TGTGCCAGCAGTCTCACTCTAACTCAGGCGGGGGAGCAGTACTTC
>.|TRBJ1-3|TRBV2|.
CASSVLSNTIYF
TGTGCCAGCAGTGTCCTTAGTAACACCATATATTTT
>.|TRBJ2-3|TRBV5-6|.
CASSLGSGYF
TGTGCCAGCAGCTTGGGTTCGGGGTATTTT
>.|TRBJ1-1|TRBV28|.
CATTSGQMNTEAFF
TGTGCCACAACATCGGGACAAATGAACACTGAAGCTTTCTTT
>TRBD1|TRBJ2-3|TRBV5-6|.
CASSPWGQPTSTDTQYF
TGTGCCAGCAGCCCGTGGGGACAGCCAACTAGCACAGATACGCAGTATTTT
>TRBD2|TRBJ2-3|TRBV7-2|.
CASSLIGLAGNTDTQYF
TGTGCCAGCAGCTTAATAGGACTAGCGGGAAACACAGATACGCAGTATTTT
>TRBD1|TRBJ2-5|TRBV6-1|.
CASRPGQGETQYF
TGTGCCAGCAGACCTGGACAGGGAGAGACCCAGTACTTC
>.|TRBJ2-5|TRBV11-2|.
CASSLDRTQETQYF
TGTGCCAGCAGCTTAGACAGGACACAAGAGACCCAGTACTTC
>TRBD1|TRBJ2-7|TRBV5-1|once
CASSSGTDSAYEQYF
TGCGCCAGCAGCTCCGGGACAGACTCTGCCTACGAGCAGTACTTC
>TRBD1|TRBJ1-6|TRBV4-1|.
CASSQDLAGTGDSPLHF
TGCGCCAGCAGCCAAGATCTCGCCGGGACAGGGGATTCACCCCTCCACTTT
>.|TRBJ1-2|TRBV9|few
CASSPQQAPYGYTF
TGTGCCAGCAGCCCCCAACAGGCGCCCTATGGCTACACCTTC
>TRBD2|TRBJ2-7|TRBV27|.
CASVGRLARYEQYF
TGTGCCAGCGTAGGCCGACTAGCGCGTTACGAGCAGTACTTC
>TRBD1|TRBJ1-1|TRBV19|.
CASSWDRNTEAFF
TGTGCCAGTAGTTGGGACAGGAACACTGAAGCTTTCTTT
>.|TRBJ2-7|TRBV25-1|.
CASSRASYEQYF
TGTGCCAGCAGTAGAGCGTCCTACGAGCAGTACTTC
>TRBD1|TRBJ1-1|TRBV9|.
CASSVGGQGTNTEAFF
TGTGCCAGCAGCGTAGGGGGACAGGGGACCAACACTGAAGCTTTCTTT
>TRBD2|TRBJ2-3|TRBV27|.
CARGTSADTQYF
TGTGCCAGGGGGACTAGTGCAGATACGCAGTATTTT
>TRBD2|TRBJ2-1|TRBV4-2|.
CASSQAPPLAGGGFEQFF
TGTGCCAGCAGCCAAGCACCTCCTCTTGCGGGAGGGGGCTTTGAGCAGTTCTTC
>TRBD1|TRBJ2-7|TRBV5-1|.
CASSLGGTVPYEQYF
TGCGCCAGCAGCTTGGGGGGGACAGTACCTTACGAGCAGTACTTC
>.|TRBJ2-5|TRBV16|.
CASSQLGETQYF
TGTGCCAGCAGCCAGCTCGGGGAGACCCAGTACTTC
>TRBD1|TRBJ1-5|TRBV30|.
CAWSSTGGQPQHF
TGTGCCTGGAGTTCGACAGGGGGTCAGCCCCAGCATTTT
>TRBD2|TRBJ2-7|TRBV11-2|.
CASSLTSGSSEQYF
TGTGCCAGCAGCTTAACTAGCGGGAGTTCCGAGCAGTACTTC